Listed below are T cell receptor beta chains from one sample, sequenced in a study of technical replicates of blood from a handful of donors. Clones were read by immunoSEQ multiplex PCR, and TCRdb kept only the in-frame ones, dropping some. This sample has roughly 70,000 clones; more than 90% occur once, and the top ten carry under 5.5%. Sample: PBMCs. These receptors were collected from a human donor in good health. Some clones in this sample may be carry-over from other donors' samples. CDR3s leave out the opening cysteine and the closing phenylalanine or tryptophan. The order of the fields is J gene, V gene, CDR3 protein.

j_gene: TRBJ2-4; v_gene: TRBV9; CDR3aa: ASSVGLTDKNIQY
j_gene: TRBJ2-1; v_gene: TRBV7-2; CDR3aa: ASSSRTSGYNEQF
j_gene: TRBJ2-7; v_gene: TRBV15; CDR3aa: ATSAEAYEQY
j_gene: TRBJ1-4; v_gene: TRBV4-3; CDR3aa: ASSRQTFSTNEKLF
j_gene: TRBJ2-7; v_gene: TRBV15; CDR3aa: ATSKGQGLTYEQY
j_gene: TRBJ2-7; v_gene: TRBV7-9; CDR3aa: ASSPLQRASYEQY
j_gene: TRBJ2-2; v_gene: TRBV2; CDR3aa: ASNSGRPTGELF
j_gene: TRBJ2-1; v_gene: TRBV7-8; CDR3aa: ASSWTSGPGNEQF
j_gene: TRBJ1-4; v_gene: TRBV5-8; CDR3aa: ASSLGDRGSGEKLF
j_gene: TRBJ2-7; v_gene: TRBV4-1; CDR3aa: ASSQGGDEQY
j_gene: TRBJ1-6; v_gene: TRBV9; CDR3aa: VNSPLH
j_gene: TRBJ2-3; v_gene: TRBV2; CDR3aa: ARRTSGRTDTQY
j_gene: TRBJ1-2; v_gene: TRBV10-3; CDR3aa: AISEPRQGTSKAYGYT
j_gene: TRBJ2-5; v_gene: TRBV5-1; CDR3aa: ASRLGLGETQY
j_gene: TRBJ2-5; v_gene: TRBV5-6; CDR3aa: ASSLIGAQETQY
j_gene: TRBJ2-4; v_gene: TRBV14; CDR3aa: ASSQIGLGKDIQY
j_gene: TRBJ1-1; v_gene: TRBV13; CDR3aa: ASSSHRGEAF
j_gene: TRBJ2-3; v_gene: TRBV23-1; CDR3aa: ASSQAGSGTDTQY
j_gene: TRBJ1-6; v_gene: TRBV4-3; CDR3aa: ASSQGGPGGSNSPLH